Detailed here is one TCR beta chain. Germline loops: CDR1 LGHDT, CDR2 YNNKEL (reference sequence). Deletions cut 0 bases from V and 0 bases from J, with 6 bases between. The CDR3 sequence is 15 residues long. CD4+ T cells from unexposed donors were obtained before the COVID-19 pandemic (2011-2018). This entry is derived from a study of CD4 T cells in relation to SARS-CoV-2 and coronaviruses. The data were produced by immunoSEQ multiplex PCR, yet TCRdb's version contains in-frame clones alone and is incomplete. The sample holds about 59,000 clones, roughly 85% seen once. Sample: memory CD4+ T cells from PBMCs. The genes are TRBV3-1 (or the pseudogene TRBV3-2) and TRBJ1-3, with D possibly TRBD1 on 5 matching bases. This clonotype originated in a human donor in good health. This chain's CDR3 is CASSQEGGSGNTIYF. DNA for the CDR3: TGTGCCAGCAGCCAAGAGGGGGGCTCTGGAAACACCATATATTTT.